Listed below are T cell receptor beta chains from one sample, sequenced in a study of cytomegalovirus exposure and HLA in healthy donors. This table comes from immunoSEQ multiplex PCR, and its TCRdb copy is limited to in-frame clones, with some not included. The sample lists over 90,000 clones; 81% were seen once. Sequencing was done on a sample of PBMCs. These receptors were obtained from a middle-aged man in good health and CMV-seropositive. Each CDR3 is given with its conserved first and last residue. D genes are given only for firm matches. Size values are once, few and many counts, or a class for expanded clones, and some rows have none.

J: TRBJ2-2; D: TRBD2; V: TRBV10-1; size: .; DNA: TGCGCCAGCAGTGTGACTAGCGACACCGGGGAGCTGTTTTTT; CDR3: CASSVTSDTGELFF
J: TRBJ2-1; D: .; V: TRBV18; size: .; DNA: TGTGCCAGCTCACCACCGGGCCTCAATGAGCAGTTCTTC; CDR3: CASSPPGLNEQFF
J: TRBJ2-7; D: TRBD2; V: TRBV19; size: .; DNA: TGTGCCAGTACCCGAGGCGGGAGCTACTCCTACGAGCAGTACTTC; CDR3: CASTRGGSYSYEQYF
J: TRBJ2-7; D: TRBD1; V: TRBV2; size: .; DNA: TGTGCCAGCAGCGAGACAGGGAAGCCCTACGAGCAGTACTTC; CDR3: CASSETGKPYEQYF
J: TRBJ2-7; D: .; V: TRBV19; size: .; DNA: TGTGCCAGTAGTATCAGGCAGGGGAGCTCCTACGAGCAGTACTTC; CDR3: CASSIRQGSSYEQYF
J: TRBJ2-1; D: TRBD2; V: TRBV5-4; size: .; DNA: TGTGCCAGCAGTCCAATTCTAGCGGGGAAGGACAATGAGCAGTTCTTC; CDR3: CASSPILAGKDNEQFF
J: TRBJ1-5; D: .; V: TRBV7-2; size: .; DNA: TGTGCCAGCAGTCCACTCAAATTAAACAATCAGCCCCAGCATTTT; CDR3: CASSPLKLNNQPQHF
J: TRBJ2-7; D: TRBD2; V: TRBV5-1; size: .; DNA: TGCGCCAGCAGCTTAACAGGGACTAGCGGGAGGGGTGAGCAGTACTTC; CDR3: CASSLTGTSGRGEQYF
J: TRBJ1-1; D: .; V: TRBV6-6; size: few; DNA: TGTGCCAGCAGTACAGTTGACAATGGAGCTTTCTTT; CDR3: CASSTVDNGAFF
J: TRBJ2-1; D: TRBD2; V: TRBV18; size: .; DNA: TGTGCCAGCTCAAAACTGGGGACTAGCGGGAGTTTCGATGAGCAGTTCTTC; CDR3: CASSKLGTSGSFDEQFF
J: TRBJ1-2; D: .; V: TRBV28; size: .; DNA: TGTGCCAGCAGTTTCAAGGAGTGGCGCCACTATGGCTACACCTTC; CDR3: CASSFKEWRHYGYTF
J: TRBJ1-3; D: .; V: TRBV18; size: once; DNA: TGTGCCAGCTCGGGGGACCTCCGGGGGAGCAACACCATATATTTT; CDR3: CASSGDLRGSNTIYF
J: TRBJ2-1; D: TRBD2; V: TRBV27; size: few; DNA: TGTGCCAGCAGTTTAACCCCCCTCGTCGGGGGGGCCCCCAATGAGCAGTTCTTC; CDR3: CASSLTPLVGGAPNEQFF
J: TRBJ2-5; D: .; V: TRBV6-1; size: .; DNA: TGTGCCAGCAGTGAATTGGGGGGGCCGTGGGAGACCCAGTACTTC; CDR3: CASSELGGPWETQYF
J: TRBJ1-5; D: .; V: TRBV28; size: .; DNA: TGTGCCAGCAGTTTACGGGGGGCACGCAATCAGCCCCAGCATTTT; CDR3: CASSLRGARNQPQHF
J: TRBJ2-1; D: TRBD2; V: TRBV12-5; size: .; DNA: TGTGCTAGTGGTTTGGTACTAGCGGGAGAGGTCTACAATGAGCAGTTCTTC; CDR3: CASGLVLAGEVYNEQFF
J: TRBJ2-3; D: .; V: TRBV4-1; size: .; DNA: TGCGCCAGCAGCCAACAGGGTTCAGATACGCAGTATTTT; CDR3: CASSQQGSDTQYF
J: TRBJ1-4; D: TRBD1; V: TRBV6-6; size: once; DNA: TGTGCCAGCGGGGGGAAGACAGGGGGGAGTGAAAAACTGTTTTTT; CDR3: CASGGKTGGSEKLFF
J: TRBJ2-3; D: TRBD1; V: TRBV5-5; size: .; DNA: TGTGCCAGCACGCTGACAGGGGACTCCACAGATACGCAGTATTTT; CDR3: CASTLTGDSTDTQYF
J: TRBJ1-1; D: TRBD1; V: TRBV9; size: .; DNA: TGTGCCAGCAGCGTAGGCCTTCCGGGACAGGGAGACACTGAAGCTTTCTTT; CDR3: CASSVGLPGQGDTEAFF
J: TRBJ1-5; D: TRBD1; V: TRBV11-2; size: .; DNA: TGTGCCAGCAGCCGCAGGGGGCCGAATCAGCCCCAGCATTTT; CDR3: CASSRRGPNQPQHF
J: TRBJ1-1; D: .; V: TRBV21-1; size: .; DNA: TGTGCCAGCAGCGACCGGGGGGAAGCGAGGTGGCAGGGCAAGAAGAACACTGAAGCTTTCTTT; CDR3: CASSDRGEARWQGKKNTEAFF
J: TRBJ1-4; D: TRBD1; V: TRBV29-1; size: .; DNA: TGCAGCGTCCCGGGACAGGCTGCAACTAATGAAAAACTGTTTTTT; CDR3: CSVPGQAATNEKLFF
J: TRBJ2-3; D: TRBD2; V: TRBV5-6; size: .; DNA: TGTGCCAGCAGCTTGGGGATAGCGGGCTTTACAGATACGCAGTATTTT; CDR3: CASSLGIAGFTDTQYF